A selection of T cell receptor beta chains follows, all from one sample in a study of shared clonotypes between healthy human individuals. Measured with immunoSEQ multiplex PCR; TCRdb has only the in-frame clones, and not every one. Of approximately 980,000 clones listed, approximately 76% are singletons. Sample: memory CD4+ T cells sorted from blood. The origin of the receptors is a man aged 18 to 30 in good health. Each CDR3 is given with its conserved first and last residue. A D gene is named only where the DNA matches it firmly. Some rows mark clone size as missing; the rest say once, few, many or name a class of expanded clone.

D gene	V gene	clone size	J gene	CDR3 DNA	CDR3 protein
TRBD1	TRBV18	.	TRBJ1-2	TGTGCCAGCTCCTGGGGACAGGGACGTGGCTACACCTTC	CASSWGQGRGYTF
.	TRBV5-4	.	TRBJ2-5	TGTGCCAGCAGCTACTGGGGGCGTTCCGAGACCCAGTACTTC	CASSYWGRSETQYF
.	TRBV20-1	.	TRBJ2-3	TGCAGTGCTAAAGAGCTTGATACGCAGTATTTT	CSAKELDTQYF
TRBD2	TRBV6-6	.	TRBJ2-7	TGTGCCAGCAGACCTAGCGGGAGAAGGGACGAGCAGTACTTC	CASRPSGRRDEQYF
.	TRBV11-2	.	TRBJ2-7	TGTGCCAGCAGCTTAGTCGGCACCTACTACGAGCAGTACTTC	CASSLVGTYYEQYF
.	TRBV5-1	.	TRBJ2-1	TGCGCCAGCAGGTTGGAGCCAGGGGTGGGCTCCTACAATGAGCAGTTCTTC	CASRLEPGVGSYNEQFF
.	TRBV27	.	TRBJ2-2	TGTGCCAGCAGTATCCACTCGGCCGGGGAGCTGTTTTTT	CASSIHSAGELFF
.	TRBV6-6	.	TRBJ2-1	TGTGCCAGCAGAAACCGGGACCTGGAGTTCTTC	CASRNRDLEFF
.	TRBV14	few	TRBJ2-2	TGTGCCAGCAGCCTAAGTCCTCCCGGGGAGCTGTTTTTT	CASSLSPPGELFF
.	TRBV28	.	TRBJ2-5	TGTGCCAGCAGTTTACGGGACACCCGCCAAGAGACCCAGTACTTC	CASSLRDTRQETQYF